Below are 19 T cell receptor beta chains sequenced from a single sample in a study of blood T cells in healthy people across ages. A second about 6 to 12 cycle PCR used barcoded and J-beta primers. TCRdb re-derived calls from the 5' RACE reads in MiXCR, one entry per CDR3 protein. The sample yields some 800,000 distinct CDR3 sequences, more than 20% seen once. The data were also submitted as part of a second study, on T cells of mothers and their children.

The sequenced sample was blood. All receptors come from a boy between 10 and 17 years old in good health.

This sequence joins TRBV14 and TRBJ1-5; D uncertain. Germline V gene data show CDR1 as SGHDN and CDR2 as FVKESK. V shed 3 bases and J shed 0 bases, with 12 bases lying between them. The CDR3 has 16 amino acids. CDR3 nucleotides: TGTGCCAGCAGCCAGGATATCGTGATTAGCAATCAGCCCCAGCATTTT. It encodes CASSQDIVISNQPQHF.

This chain uses TRBV2 with TRBJ2-1, with D possibly matching TRBD2 (5 bases). The DNA end lines up better with TRBJ2-5; the J call may be wrong. The CDR3 contains 13 residues. The germline V gene encodes CDR1 SNHLY and CDR2 FYNNEI. CDR3 in DNA: TGTGCCAGCAGTGGGACTGGACGAGGGACCCAGTACTTC. Its translation: CASSGTGRGTQYF.

The chain combines TRBV20-1 with TRBJ2-1, with TRBD2 identical over 8 bases. This CDR3 contains 14 residues. CDR1 is DFQATT and CDR2 is SNEGSKA in the germline V gene (reference sequence). With 6 bases clipped from V and 0 bases from J, the junction kept 4 bases outside the gene matches. The CDR3 protein is CSALSGGSYNEQFF. The DNA for the CDR3 is TGCAGTGCCCTGAGCGGGGGCTCCTACAATGAGCAGTTCTTC.

The chain recombines TRBV5-1 with TRBJ2-5; D is undetermined. The germline V and J ends were trimmed by 2 bases and 2 bases, with 13 bases remaining between them. The germline V gene encodes CDR1 SGHRS and CDR2 YFSETQ. There are 15 residues in the CDR3. CDR3 in amino acids: CASSFSGSPQETQYF. DNA for the CDR3: TGCGCCAGCAGCTTTTCCGGCAGTCCGCAAGAGACCCAGTACTTC.

A word on this clonotype: The junction does not match germline at one end; this may be a read error. The rearrangement uses TRBV7-6 and TRBJ2-5, with D perhaps being TRBD1 or TRBD2 (5 bases each). Per the germline V gene, CDR1 is SGHVS and CDR2 is FNYEAQ. The CDR3 contains 15 residues. CDR3 region: CASSPRDPTQEIQYF. The DNA of the CDR3 is TGTGCCAGCAGCCCTCGGGACCCAACCCAAGAGATCCAGTACTTC.

The V call is TRBV5-4, the J call TRBJ2-3, with 11 positions matching TRBD1. The CDR3 is 16 residues long. V shed 4 bases and J 0 bases; nucleotides not matched to a gene: 4. CDR1 and CDR2 from the germline V gene are SGHNT and YYREEE (reference sequence). The CDR3 here is CASSPGTGGSTDTQYF. The CDR3 DNA sequence: TGTGCCAGCAGCCCCGGGACAGGGGGAAGCACAGATACGCAGTATTTT.

The chain combines TRBV19 with TRBJ2-5; 8 bases agree with TRBD1. The end of the DNA is better explained by TRBJ2-7, so the J call may be wrong. Germline assignment: CDR1 LNHDA and CDR2 SQIVND (reference sequence). The length of the CDR3 is 14 residues. CDR3 coding DNA: TGTGCCAGTGCCTTACAGGGGGACTCCTACGAGCAGTACTTC. Protein product: CASALQGDSYEQYF.

V usage is TRBV28 and J usage is TRBJ2-5; 9 bases align to TRBD2. Judging by the DNA end, TRBJ2-1 fits better; the J call may be wrong. CDR1 is MDHEN, CDR2 SYDVKM, per germline. This CDR3 contains 15 residues. This CDR3 is CASSLSRGGRNEQFF. CDR3 coding DNA: TGTGCCAGCAGTTTATCGCGGGGGGGCCGAAATGAGCAGTTCTTC.

This clonotype was counted a few times. This chain joins TRBV6-6 and TRBJ2-4; tentatively, D is TRBD2 (5 bases). This CDR3 has 11 amino acids. V gave up 6 bases and J gave up 8 bases, with 8 bases separating them. Germline V gene lookup returns CDR1 MNHNY and CDR2 SVGAGI (reference sequence). CDR3 sequence: CASSPGDIQYF. CDR3 in DNA: TGTGCCAGCAGCCCCGGGGACATTCAGTACTTC.

This clonotype was seen more than once but under ten times. This rearrangement joins TRBV27 to TRBJ1-2; 10 bases agree with TRBD1. The CDR3 is 15 residues long. Germline assignment: CDR1 MNHEY and CDR2 SMNVEV (reference sequence). Losses at the gene ends were 0 bases for V and 7 bases for J; bases not matched to a gene: 5. CDR3 DNA sequence: TGTGCCAGCAGTTTATCGCTGACAGGGGGCAGTGGCTACACCTTC. Translating gives CASSLSLTGGSGYTF.

CDR3 residues: CASSLPRSYEQYF. For the CDR3, the DNA is TGTGCCAGCTCACTACCGCGCTCCTACGAGCAGTACTTC. V and J are TRBV18 and TRBJ2-7; D not resolved. The CDR3 runs 13 residues. CDR1 and CDR2 from the germline V gene are KGHSH and LQKENI. V shed 4 bases and J shed 0 bases, with 7 bases lying between them.

The chain employs TRBV4-3 and TRBJ1-2; tentatively, D is TRBD1 (5 bases). CDR1 and CDR2 (germline): LGHNA, YSLEER. V dropped 0 bases and J dropped 0 bases, with 20 bases sitting between them. This CDR3 region has 19 residues. The CDR3 DNA is TGCGCCAGCAGCCAAGATCGAAGGACAACCGCGACCCCTAACTATGGCTACACCTTC. Its protein is CASSQDRRTTATPNYGYTF.

The table lists this clonotype with a few counts. The J gene is TRBJ2-3, the V gene TRBV20-1, with TRBD2 as a possible D gene (6 bases). Trimming took 3 bases from V and 10 from J, leaving 11 bases between them. CDR1 is DFQATT and CDR2 is SNEGSKA in the germline V gene (reference sequence). The CDR3 sequence is 11 residues long. CDR3 in amino acids: CSASISGPQYF. The CDR3 coding sequence is TGCAGTGCTAGTATAAGCGGGCCGCAGTATTTT.

Ten or more counts support this clonotype. The chain employs TRBV7-2 and TRBJ2-4, with 12 nucleotides matching TRBD2. The CDR3 length is 16 residues. The trim removed 0 bases at V and 8 bases at J, leaving 5 bases unmatched. Germline CDR1 and CDR2: SGHTA and FQGNSA. CDR3 DNA sequence: TGTGCCAGCAGCTTAGCGCTAGCGGGGGGGCATTACATTCAGTACTTC. Translation: CASSLALAGGHYIQYF.

Of note for this clonotype: This could be a read error, since a much larger clone is one nucleotide away. J is TRBJ2-5 and V is TRBV9, with unresolved D. Germline CDR1 SGDLS, CDR2 YYNGEE. The CDR3 sequence is 16 residues long. The CDR3 here is CASSVGLVAEQETRYF. In nucleotides, the CDR3 is TGTGCCAGCAGCGTAGGTTTGGTGGCAGAACAAGAGACCCGGTACTTC.

This clonotype was seen more than once but under ten times. The CDR3 sequence: CASGWKNTEAFF. CDR3 coding DNA: TGTGCCAGCGGCTGGAAGAACACTGAAGCTTTCTTT. The chain couples TRBV19 to TRBJ1-1; D unclear. The CDR3 is 12 amino acids. V lost 9 bases and J 1 base, leaving 9 bases between the germline ends. Germline V gene sequence: CDR1 LNHDA, CDR2 SQIVND (reference sequence).

This clonotype has a handful of counts. CDR3 DNA sequence: TGCAGTGCTAGACTAGCGGGGGCTATCAATGAGCAGTTCTTC. Translated, it gives CSARLAGAINEQFF. The genes are TRBV20-1 and TRBJ2-1, with 10 bases lining up with TRBD2. The CDR3 is 14 residues long. The V gene's germline CDR1 is DFQATT and CDR2 SNEGSKA (reference sequence). The V gene end was trimmed by 2 bases and the J gene end by 6 bases; junction bases not matched to a gene: 4.

The rearrangement uses TRBV3-1 and TRBJ2-5; D is uncertain. The V gene's germline CDR1 is LGHDT and CDR2 YNNKEL (reference sequence). The CDR3 is 15 residues long. V lost 0 bases to trimming and J lost 3 bases, with 11 bases between them. CDR3 loop: CASSQDIGSEETQYF. CDR3 nucleotide sequence: TGTGCCAGCAGCCAAGATATTGGATCAGAAGAGACCCAGTACTTC.

The genes are TRBV7-9 and TRBJ2-1, with 7 bases matching TRBD2. The V and J ends lost 1 base and 3 bases, in that order; junction bases with no gene match: 3. The CDR3 covers 15 residues. CDR1 is SEHNR and CDR2 is FQNEAQ in the germline V gene (reference sequence). CDR3 DNA sequence: TGTGCCAGCAGCTTAGTAGCTAGCGGCTACAATGAGCAGTTCTTC. Translated: CASSLVASGYNEQFF.